The T cell receptor (beta chain) described here comes from a study of early T cells in non-severe SARS-CoV-2 infection. Germline trimming cut 1 base from V and 8 bases from J; bases unmatched to any gene: 17. CDR1 is MNHEY, CDR2 SVGEGT, per germline. The CDR3 totals 19 residues. MiXCR was run by TCRdb on the 5' RACE reads, yielding one entry per CDR3 protein. The sample lists 80,000 or so distinct CDR3 sequences; 5.5% to 7.5% were seen once. This clonotype was seen repeatedly, ten times or more. The clonotype was recovered from an adult who was a healthcare worker with PCR-confirmed SARS-CoV-2 infection or an uninfected control (not recorded which). Sequencing input: whole blood. This chain links TRBV6-2 or TRBV6-3 with TRBJ2-1; TRBD2 aligns across 10 bases. In DNA form, the CDR3 reads TGTGCCAGCAGTTACTTACCAGCGGGAGGGCCAGGTAGAGTGTATGAGCAGTTCTTC. Protein product: CASSYLPAGGPGRVYEQFF.